Each of the 18 T cell receptor beta chains below was sequenced from the same sample in a study of shared clonotypes between healthy human individuals. Clones were read by immunoSEQ multiplex PCR, and TCRdb kept only the in-frame ones, dropping some. The sample has fewer than 1.6 million clones, around 98.5% seen once. The sequenced material came from naive CD4+ T cells sorted from blood. Stated subset: CD45RA+ positively selected. The receptors stem from a man in his thirties or forties in good health.

This clone was picked up one time. The CDR3 nucleotides read TGTGCCAGCAGTTTTTCGCAGGGCACTAATGAAAAACTGTTTTTT. Translating it yields CASSFSQGTNEKLFF. The chain links TRBV28 to TRBJ1-4; D might be TRBD1 (5 bases). Trimming cost V 3 bases and J 2 bases, with 10 bases left between them. The germline CDR1 and CDR2 sequences are MDHEN and SYDVKM. The length of the CDR3 is 15 residues.

The gene calls are TRBV18 and TRBJ1-4, with D possibly matching TRBD1 (5 bases). The CDR3 is 20 amino acids. V lost 1 base to trimming and J lost 7 bases, with 28 bases between them. Germline V lookup: CDR1 KGHSH, CDR2 LQKENI. As DNA, the CDR3 is TGTGCCAGCTCACCACGGTTCGAACAAGGGGTTTGGGGATCGAGTGAAAAACTGTTTTTT. Translation: CASSPRFEQGVWGSSEKLFF.

CDR3 in DNA: TGTGCCAGCAGACCAGGTTGGGGAGGAACAGATACGCAGTATTTT. This gives the protein CASRPGWGGTDTQYF. The chain joins TRBV7-6 to TRBJ2-3, with D possibly being TRBD2 (6 bases). Germline values: CDR1 SGHVS, CDR2 FNYEAQ. V dropped 6 bases and J dropped 3 bases, with 16 bases sitting between them. This CDR3 has 15 amino acids.

V usage is TRBV11-1 and J usage is TRBJ2-7, with 8 bases matching TRBD2. Germline CDR1 SGHAT, CDR2 FQDESV (reference sequence). The CDR3 runs 16 residues. V was pared by 4 bases and J by 3 bases, with 11 bases of the junction left unmatched. Here the CDR3 DNA reads TGTGCCAGCAGCTCGGGTAGCGGGAATACCAACTACGAGCAGTACTTC. Translating it yields CASSSGSGNTNYEQYF.

The chain joins TRBV7-3 to TRBJ2-1; D not resolved. Germline CDR1 reads SGHTA; CDR2 reads FQGTGA. Deletions cut 5 bases from V and 3 bases from J, with 8 bases between. This CDR3 is built from 13 residues. The chain's CDR3 is CASSMRYYNEQFF. The DNA for the CDR3 is TGTGCCAGCAGCATGAGGTACTACAATGAGCAGTTCTTC.

CDR3 sequence (DNA): TGTGCCAGCAGTTTCCGGGACTTCAGCTCCTACGAGCAGTACTTC. It encodes CASSFRDFSSYEQYF. The chain recombines TRBV28 with TRBJ2-7; TRBD2 is a possible D gene (6 bases). Trimming took off 3 bases at V and 0 bases at J, with 12 bases between the two ends. This CDR3 is 15 amino acids long. Germline CDR1 reads MDHEN; CDR2 reads SYDVKM.

The chain combines TRBV2 with TRBJ2-7; possible D gene TRBD2, 5 bases. From germline, CDR1 is SNHLY and CDR2 FYNNEI. CDR3 length: 13 amino acids. V dropped 3 bases and J dropped 8 bases, with 14 bases sitting between them. The CDR3 is CASSEGSQNKQYF. CDR3 in DNA: TGTGCCAGCAGTGAGGGGAGTCAAAACAAGCAGTACTTC.

The rearrangement links TRBV11-2 to TRBJ1-2; D ambiguous. This CDR3 has 14 amino acids. Germline lookup yields CDR1 SGHAT and CDR2 FQNNGV. V dropped 0 bases and J dropped 6 bases, with 11 bases sitting between them. CDR3 nucleotide sequence: TGTGCCAGCAGCTTAGATAGGAGGGTGGATGGCTACACCTTC. This encodes CASSLDRRVDGYTF.

This CDR3 reads CASSLGGLAAALAKNIQYF. Here the CDR3 DNA reads TGTGCCAGCAGCTTAGGGGGACTAGCGGCCGCCCTAGCCAAAAACATTCAGTACTTC. This rearrangement joins TRBV7-9 to TRBJ2-4; 11 bases fit TRBD2. J was trimmed by 0 bases and V by 1 base; bases with no gene match: 8. This CDR3 has 19 amino acids. Germline V gives CDR1 SEHNR, CDR2 FQNEAQ (reference sequence).

CDR3 bases: TGCGCCAGCAGGGGGGGTGTTGAGGAGCAGTACTTC. This gives the protein CASRGGVEEQYF. The chain combines TRBV5-1 with TRBJ2-7; maybe TRBD2 (6 bases). V was trimmed by 5 bases and J by 7 bases, leaving 13 bases between them. Per germline, CDR1 SGHRS and CDR2 YFSETQ. The CDR3 is 12 amino acids.

J is TRBJ2-1 and V is TRBV2; D is possibly TRBD1 or TRBD2 (6 bases each). This CDR3 has 16 amino acids. Germline V CDR1 and CDR2: SNHLY, FYNNEI. V was cut by 6 bases and J by 3 bases, with 18 bases left in between. CDR3: CASRDGGGNYYNEQFF. The CDR3 DNA reads as TGTGCCAGCAGAGACGGAGGGGGAAATTACTACAATGAGCAGTTCTTC.

The rearrangement joins TRBV5-1 to TRBJ2-3; 7 bases map to TRBD2. The junction had 9 bases not matched to a gene; V was cut back by 4 bases and J by 4 bases. Germline assignment: CDR1 SGHRS and CDR2 YFSETQ. The CDR3 has 15 amino acids. CDR3 protein: CASSPSSGIPDTQYF. In nucleotides, the CDR3 is TGCGCCAGCAGCCCCTCTAGCGGAATCCCAGATACGCAGTATTTT.

The V and J genes are TRBV5-5 and TRBJ2-1; D remains unclear. The CDR3 has 14 amino acids. Per the germline V gene, CDR1 is SGHKS and CDR2 is YYEKEE (reference sequence). Deletions cut 1 base from V and 6 bases from J, with 11 bases between. The CDR3 nucleotides are TGTGCCAGCAGCTTGCCCCAGATTCTCAATGAGCAGTTCTTC. Translating it yields CASSLPQILNEQFF.

The J gene is TRBJ2-5, the V gene TRBV29-1, with TRBD1 matching over 8 bases. This CDR3 spans 14 amino acids. Per germline, CDR1 SQVTM and CDR2 ANQGSEA. After removal of 7 bases from V and 2 bases from J, the junction contained 9 bases not matched to a gene. CDR3 in amino acids: CSAAGTGSQETQYF. The DNA for the CDR3 is TGCAGCGCCGCCGGGACAGGATCGCAAGAGACCCAGTACTTC.

This clone was found once. The rearrangement uses TRBV14 and TRBJ2-1; 12 bases align to TRBD2. Looked up from germline, CDR1 is SGHDN and CDR2 is FVKESK. This CDR3 region has 17 residues. Germline trimming cut 0 bases from V and 4 bases from J; bases unmatched to any gene: 4. The DNA for the CDR3 is TGTGCCAGCAGCCAAGATGTCCTAGCGGGAGGGTACAATGAGCAGTTCTTC. This sequence encodes CASSQDVLAGGYNEQFF.

The CDR3 coding sequence is TGTGCCAGCAGGCGGCCCGGTAGGGACACCGGGGAGCTGTTTTTT. It codes for CASRRPGRDTGELFF. The genes are TRBV6-6 and TRBJ2-2; D gene unclear. Trimming took off 6 bases at V and 3 bases at J, with 14 bases between the two ends. Looked up from germline, CDR1 is MNHNY and CDR2 is SVGAGI (reference sequence). The CDR3 sequence is 15 residues long.

This chain uses TRBV5-8 with TRBJ1-3, with D possibly TRBD1 on 6 matching bases. Trimming stripped 3 bases from V and 2 bases from J, with 15 bases between. CDR3 length equals 16 residues. Looked up from germline, CDR1 is SGHTS and CDR2 is YDEGEE. The CDR3 bases are TGTGCCAGCAGCTCAGGGGACACGCTAACTGGAAACACCATATATTTT. Translating gives CASSSGDTLTGNTIYF.

The V call is TRBV11-2, the J call TRBJ1-2; no clear D gene. This CDR3 contains 12 residues. V was shortened by 4 bases and J by 4 bases, with 7 bases between the two germline ends. Germline V gene lookup returns CDR1 SGHAT and CDR2 FQNNGV. CDR3 region: CASSSRGYGYTF. Written as DNA, the CDR3 is TGTGCCAGCAGCTCCCGGGGCTATGGCTACACCTTC.